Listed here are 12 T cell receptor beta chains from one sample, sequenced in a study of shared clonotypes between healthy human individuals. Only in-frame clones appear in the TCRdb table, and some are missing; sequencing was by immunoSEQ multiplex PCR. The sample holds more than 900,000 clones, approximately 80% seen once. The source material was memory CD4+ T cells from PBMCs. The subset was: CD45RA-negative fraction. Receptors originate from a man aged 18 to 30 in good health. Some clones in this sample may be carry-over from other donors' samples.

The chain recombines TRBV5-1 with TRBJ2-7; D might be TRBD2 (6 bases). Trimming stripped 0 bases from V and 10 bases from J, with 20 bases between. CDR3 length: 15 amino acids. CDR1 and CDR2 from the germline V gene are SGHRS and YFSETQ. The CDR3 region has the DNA TGCGCCAGCAGCTTGGACAAGTCCGGGCCGGGAGTCCAGTACTTC. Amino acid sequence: CASSLDKSGPGVQYF.

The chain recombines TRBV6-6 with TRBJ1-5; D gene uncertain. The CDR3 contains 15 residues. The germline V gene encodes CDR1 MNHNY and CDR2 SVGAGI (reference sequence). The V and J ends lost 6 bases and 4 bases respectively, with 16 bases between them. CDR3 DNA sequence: TGTGCCAGCAGCGCCGGGAACCAACCTAATCAGCCCCAGCATTTT. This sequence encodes CASSAGNQPNQPQHF.

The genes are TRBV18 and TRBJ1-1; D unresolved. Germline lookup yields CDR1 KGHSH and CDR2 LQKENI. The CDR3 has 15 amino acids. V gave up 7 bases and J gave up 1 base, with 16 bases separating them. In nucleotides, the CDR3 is TGTGCCAGCTTCTTACCGAGACCTCAGAACACTGAAGCTTTCTTT. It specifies CASFLPRPQNTEAFF.

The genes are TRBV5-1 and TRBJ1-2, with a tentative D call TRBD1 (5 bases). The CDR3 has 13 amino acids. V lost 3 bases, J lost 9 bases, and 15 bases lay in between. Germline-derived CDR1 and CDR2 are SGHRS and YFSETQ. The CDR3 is CASSSVSAGSYTF. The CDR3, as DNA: TGCGCCAGCAGCTCGGTCTCTGCAGGGAGCTACACCTTC.

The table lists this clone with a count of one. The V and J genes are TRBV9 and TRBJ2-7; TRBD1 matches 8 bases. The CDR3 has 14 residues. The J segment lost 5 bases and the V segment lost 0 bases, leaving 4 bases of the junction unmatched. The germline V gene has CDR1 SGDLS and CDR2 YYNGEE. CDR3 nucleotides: TGTGCCAGCAGCGTAGGTCCGGGACAGGACGAGCAGTACTTC. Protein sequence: CASSVGPGQDEQYF.

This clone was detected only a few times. In nucleotides, the CDR3 is TGTGCCAGCAGCTTAGGGACGGGACAGTATGGCTACACCTTC. Protein: CASSLGTGQYGYTF. This rearrangement joins TRBV7-2 to TRBJ1-2; 7 bases match TRBD1. The V gene's germline CDR1 is SGHTA and CDR2 FQGNSA. This CDR3 region has 14 residues. V lost 1 base, J lost 5 bases, and 4 bases stayed unmatched.

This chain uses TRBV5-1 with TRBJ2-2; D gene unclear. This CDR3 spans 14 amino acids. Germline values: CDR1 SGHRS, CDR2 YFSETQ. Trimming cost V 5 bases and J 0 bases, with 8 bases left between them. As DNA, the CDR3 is TGCGCCAGCAGACCCGGGCCGAACACCGGGGAGCTGTTTTTT. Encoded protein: CASRPGPNTGELFF. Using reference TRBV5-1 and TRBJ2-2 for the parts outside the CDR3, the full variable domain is KAGVTQTPRYLIKTRGQQVTLSCSPISGHRSVSWYQQTPGQGLQFLFEYFSETQRNKGNFPGRFSGRQFSNSRSEMNVSTLELGDSALYLCASRPGPNTGELFFGEGSRLTVL.

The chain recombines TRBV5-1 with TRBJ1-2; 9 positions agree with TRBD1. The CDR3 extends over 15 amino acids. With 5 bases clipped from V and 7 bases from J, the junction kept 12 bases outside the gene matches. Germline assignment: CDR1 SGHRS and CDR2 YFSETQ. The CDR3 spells CASSQPDRGLSGYTF. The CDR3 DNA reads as TGCGCCAGCAGTCAACCGGACAGGGGTCTGTCTGGCTACACCTTC.

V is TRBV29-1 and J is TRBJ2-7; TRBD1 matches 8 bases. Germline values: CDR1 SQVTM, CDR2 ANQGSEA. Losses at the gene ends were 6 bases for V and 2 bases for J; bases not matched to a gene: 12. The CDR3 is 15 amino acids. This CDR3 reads CSVRGESGGPYEQYF. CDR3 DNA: TGCAGCGTCCGCGGGGAATCAGGGGGCCCCTACGAGCAGTACTTC.

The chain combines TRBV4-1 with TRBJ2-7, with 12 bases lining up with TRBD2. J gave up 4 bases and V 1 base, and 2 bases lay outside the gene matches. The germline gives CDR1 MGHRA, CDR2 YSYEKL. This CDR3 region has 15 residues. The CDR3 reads CASSQALAGGYEQYF. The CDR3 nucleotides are TGCGCCAGCAGCCAAGCACTAGCGGGAGGATACGAGCAGTACTTC.

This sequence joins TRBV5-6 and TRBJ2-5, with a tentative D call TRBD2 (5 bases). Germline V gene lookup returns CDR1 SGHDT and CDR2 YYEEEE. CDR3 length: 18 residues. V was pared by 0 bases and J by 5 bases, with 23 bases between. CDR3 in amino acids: CASSLGLLGLQRDETQYF. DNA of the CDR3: TGTGCCAGCAGCTTGGGTCTTCTTGGACTTCAGAGAGATGAGACCCAGTACTTC. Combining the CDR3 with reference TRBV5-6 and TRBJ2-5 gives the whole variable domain DAGVTQSPTHLIKTRGQQVTLRCSPKSGHDTVSWYQQALGQGPQFIFQYYEEEERQRGNFPDRFSGHQFPNYSSELNVNALLLGDSALYLCASSLGLLGLQRDETQYFGPGTRLLVL.

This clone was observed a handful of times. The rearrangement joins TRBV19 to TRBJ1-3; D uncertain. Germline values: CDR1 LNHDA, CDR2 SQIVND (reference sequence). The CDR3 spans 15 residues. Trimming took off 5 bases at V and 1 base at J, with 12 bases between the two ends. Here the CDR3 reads CASSFNRDSGNTIYF. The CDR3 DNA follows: TGTGCCAGTAGTTTCAACCGGGATTCTGGAAACACCATATATTTT.